These T cell receptor beta chains were read from a single sample in a study of blood T cell repertoires in COVID-19. Profiled with immunoSEQ multiplex PCR; TCRdb holds only in-frame clones, not every one. The sample has around 24,000 clones, about 90% seen once. Sample: peripheral blood. These receptor sequences come from a man between 65 and 79 years old with acute or convalescent COVID-19. CDR3s include the opening cysteine and the closing phenylalanine or tryptophan. D genes are given only for firm matches. The size of a clone is reported for some rows only, either as once, few or many, or as a class for expanded clones.

clone_size | d_call | j_call | v_call | cdr3_nt | cdr3_aa
. | . | TRBJ2-1 | TRBV27 | TGTGCCAGCAGTTTTGTTACCCCAGGGGATAATGAGCAGTTCTTC | CASSFVTPGDNEQFF
. | . | TRBJ2-5 | TRBV12-5 | TGTGCTAGTGGTTTGGCTAGCCCAAATCTGGGGGAGACCCAGTACTTC | CASGLASPNLGETQYF
. | . | TRBJ2-1 | TRBV7-2 | TGTGCCAGCAGACCGTCCCAACGGGAGCAGTTCTTC | CASRPSQREQFF
. | TRBD1 | TRBJ1-1 | TRBV6-5 | TGTGCCAGCAGTTATACTACAGGGGGCTTGAACACTGAAGCTTTCTTT | CASSYTTGGLNTEAFF
few | TRBD1 | TRBJ1-1 | TRBV15 | TGTGCCACCAGCAGATACGGACAGGGCGGCTTGAACACTGAAGCTTTCTTT | CATSRYGQGGLNTEAFF
. | . | TRBJ1-2 | TRBV19 | TGTGCCAGTACCCTGCAGGGGTTGAATCGTGGCTACACCTTC | CASTLQGLNRGYTF
. | TRBD1 | TRBJ1-1 | TRBV6-5 | TGTGCCAGCAGTTACTCTGGGACAGGGAACACTGAAGCTTTCTTT | CASSYSGTGNTEAFF
. | . | TRBJ1-1 | TRBV7-3 | TGTGCCAGCAGCTTAGCAGGGAGGGACACTGAAGCTTTCTTT | CASSLAGRDTEAFF
. | TRBD1 | TRBJ2-7 | TRBV25-1 | TGTGCCAGCAGGGACAGGGCCTCCTACGAGCAGTACTTC | CASRDRASYEQYF
few | . | TRBJ1-1 | TRBV7-2 | TGTGCCAGCAGCTTACAGCAGGGGAGGGCTGAAGCTTTCTTT | CASSLQQGRAEAFF
. | . | TRBJ2-5 | TRBV5-6 | TGTGCCAGCAGCTTGGATGCCGGGAGCGGACAGACCCAGTACTTC | CASSLDAGSGQTQYF
. | TRBD1 | TRBJ1-5 | TRBV2 | TGTGCCAGCAGCCAACTGGACAGGTCAGATCAGCCCCAGCATTTT | CASSQLDRSDQPQHF
. | TRBD1 | TRBJ2-7 | TRBV7-6 | TGTGCCAGCAGCTTAGGGGGGACAGGGCCCTCCTACGAGCAGTACTTC | CASSLGGTGPSYEQYF
. | TRBD2 | TRBJ2-3 | TRBV27 | TGTGCCAGCAGGAGGACTAGCGGGAACACAGATACGCAGTATTTT | CASRRTSGNTDTQYF
. | . | TRBJ1-2 | TRBV28 | TGTGCCAGCAGTTTAGGGCAGGCCCCTAACTATGGCTACACCTTC | CASSLGQAPNYGYTF
. | . | TRBJ1-3 | TRBV3-1/TRBV3-2 | TGTGCCAGCAGCCAACAAGAGATCTCTGGAAACACCATATATTTT | CASSQQEISGNTIYF
. | . | TRBJ2-7 | TRBV29-1 | TGCAGCGTTCTAGAAGGCGACGAGCAGTACTTC | CSVLEGDEQYF
. | TRBD1 | TRBJ2-7 | TRBV19 | TGTGCCAGTAGTGACAGACAGGGAATGGGGACCTACGAGCAGTACTTC | CASSDRQGMGTYEQYF
. | . | TRBJ1-4 | TRBV5-5 | TGTGCCAGCAGCCAGCCCGGGGTCGGGGAAAAACTGTTTTTT | CASSQPGVGEKLFF
. | . | TRBJ1-1 | TRBV5-1 | TGCGCCAGCAGTTGGATCGAGAGGCCGAACACTGAAGCTTTCTTT | CASSWIERPNTEAFF
. | . | TRBJ2-5 | TRBV6-2/TRBV6-3 | TGTGCCAGCAGTTACTCCAGGAATCTGGGAGAGACCCAGTACTTC | CASSYSRNLGETQYF
once | . | TRBJ2-1 | TRBV7-2 | TGTGCCAGCAGCGGAGTTGGTGGCTTCTACAATGAGCAGTTCTTC | CASSGVGGFYNEQFF
. | TRBD1 | TRBJ1-2 | TRBV6-5 | TGTGCCAGCAGCCTACAGGGGGCGGGTAACTATGGCTACACCTTC | CASSLQGAGNYGYTF
once | . | TRBJ2-3 | TRBV2 | TGTGCCAGCAGTGTCAACGCTAAAGATACGCAGTATTTT | CASSVNAKDTQYF
. | TRBD1 | TRBJ1-1 | TRBV6-1 | TGTGCCAGCAGTGACCCCTGGGACAGTGCTTCGGCTTTCTTT | CASSDPWDSASAFF
. | TRBD1 | TRBJ1-6 | TRBV28 | TGTGCCAGCAACTTCCGGACAGGGGAAAATTCACCCCTCCACTTT | CASNFRTGENSPLHF
. | TRBD1 | TRBJ1-2 | TRBV6-4 | TGTGCCAGCAGTCGACAGGGCTATGGCTACACCTTC | CASSRQGYGYTF